This T cell receptor beta chain comes out of a study of technical replicates of blood from several donors. CDR3 length equals 13 residues. Trimming left V 2 bases short and J 10 bases short, with 12 bases between. Germline V lookup: CDR1 WNHNN, CDR2 SYGVQD (reference sequence). Repertoires were generated with immunoSEQ multiplex PCR, while TCRdb's copy carries only in-frame clones and drops some. The table records about 73,000 clones, just over 90% of them present only once. The chain is built from TRBV10-1 and TRBJ2-1; D is uncertain. The clonotype was recovered from a human donor in good health. The material sequenced was T cells isolated from PBMCs. The CDR3 nucleotides read TGCGCCAGCAGTGAGGCAATCTCGAGGGAGCAGTTCTTC. Amino acids: CASSEAISREQFF.